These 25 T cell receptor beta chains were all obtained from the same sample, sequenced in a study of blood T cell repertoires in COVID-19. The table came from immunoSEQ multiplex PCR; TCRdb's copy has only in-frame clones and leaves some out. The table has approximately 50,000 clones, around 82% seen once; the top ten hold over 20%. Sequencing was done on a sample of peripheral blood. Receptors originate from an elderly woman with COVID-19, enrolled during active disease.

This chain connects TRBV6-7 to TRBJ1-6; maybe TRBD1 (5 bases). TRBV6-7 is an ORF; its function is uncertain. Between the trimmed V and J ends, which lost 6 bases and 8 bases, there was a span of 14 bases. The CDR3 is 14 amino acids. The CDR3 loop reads CASSSGRKDSPLHF. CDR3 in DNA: TGTGCCAGCAGCTCAGGGCGTAAGGATTCACCCCTCCACTTT.

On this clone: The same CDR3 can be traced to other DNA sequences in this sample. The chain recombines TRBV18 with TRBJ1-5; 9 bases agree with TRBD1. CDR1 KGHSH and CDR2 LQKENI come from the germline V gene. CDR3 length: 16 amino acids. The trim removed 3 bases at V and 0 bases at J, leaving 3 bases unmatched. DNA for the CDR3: TGTGCCAGCTCACCTGACAGGGGGAATAGCAATCAGCCCCAGCATTTT. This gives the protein CASSPDRGNSNQPQHF.

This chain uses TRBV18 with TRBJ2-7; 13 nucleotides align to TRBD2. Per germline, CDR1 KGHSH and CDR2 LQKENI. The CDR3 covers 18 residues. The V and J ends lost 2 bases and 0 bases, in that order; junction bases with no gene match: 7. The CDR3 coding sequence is TGTGCCAGCTCACCAAAGGGACTAGCGGGAAGTATCTCCTACGAGCAGTACTTC. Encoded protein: CASSPKGLAGSISYEQYF.

In nucleotides, the CDR3 is TGTGCCACCAGCAGCGACAGGGGGCGAACTGAAGCTTTCTTT. It is translated as CATSSDRGRTEAFF. The rearrangement joins TRBV15 to TRBJ1-1, with 10 bases identical to TRBD1. This CDR3 has 14 residues. With V trimmed by 3 bases and J by 5 bases, 3 bases remained unmatched. Per germline, CDR1 LNHNV and CDR2 YYDKDF (reference sequence).

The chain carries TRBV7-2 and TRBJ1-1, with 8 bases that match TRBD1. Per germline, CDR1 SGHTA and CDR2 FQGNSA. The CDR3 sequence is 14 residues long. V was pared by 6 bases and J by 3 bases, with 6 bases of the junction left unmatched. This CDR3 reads CASRSGGFDTEAFF. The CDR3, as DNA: TGTGCCAGCAGATCAGGGGGCTTTGACACTGAAGCTTTCTTT.

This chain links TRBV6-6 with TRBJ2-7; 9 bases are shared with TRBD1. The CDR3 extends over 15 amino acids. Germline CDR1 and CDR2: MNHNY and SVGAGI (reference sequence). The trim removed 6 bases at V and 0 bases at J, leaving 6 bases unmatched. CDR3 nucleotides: TGTGCCAGCAGCCACGGACAGGGGAGCTCCTACGAGCAGTACTTC. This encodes CASSHGQGSSYEQYF.

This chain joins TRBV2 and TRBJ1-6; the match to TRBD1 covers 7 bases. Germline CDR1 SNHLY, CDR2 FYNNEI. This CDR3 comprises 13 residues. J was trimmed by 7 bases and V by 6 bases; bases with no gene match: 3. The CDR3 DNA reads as TGTGCCAGCAGCGGGACAGTAAATTCACCCCTCCACTTT. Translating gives CASSGTVNSPLHF.

For the CDR3, the DNA is TGCGCCAGCAGCCCGCGAATAAACAGGGATGAGACCCAGTACTTC. Translation: CASSPRINRDETQYF. The chain carries TRBV5-1 and TRBJ2-5, with a possible D match to TRBD1 (6 bases). The CDR3 loop spans 15 amino acids. The ends were cut back, 4 bases at V and 5 bases at J, with 18 bases in the middle. Germline-derived CDR1 and CDR2 are SGHRS and YFSETQ.

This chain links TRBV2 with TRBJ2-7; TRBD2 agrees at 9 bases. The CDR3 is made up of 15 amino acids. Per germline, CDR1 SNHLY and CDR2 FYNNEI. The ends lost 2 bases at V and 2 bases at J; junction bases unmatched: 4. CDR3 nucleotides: TGTGCCAGCAGTGAAAGAAGGACTAGCGCCTACGAGCAGTACTTC. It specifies CASSERRTSAYEQYF.

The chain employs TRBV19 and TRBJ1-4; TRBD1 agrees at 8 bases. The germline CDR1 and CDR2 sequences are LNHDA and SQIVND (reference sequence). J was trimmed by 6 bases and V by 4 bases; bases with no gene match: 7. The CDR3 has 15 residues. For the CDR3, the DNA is TGTGCCAGTAGTACCCTCGCAGGGGGCGATGAAAAACTGTTTTTT. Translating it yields CASSTLAGGDEKLFF.

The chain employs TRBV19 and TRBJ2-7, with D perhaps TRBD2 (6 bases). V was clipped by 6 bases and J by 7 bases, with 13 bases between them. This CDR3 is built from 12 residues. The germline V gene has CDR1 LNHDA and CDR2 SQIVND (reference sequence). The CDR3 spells CASSPAGIEQYF. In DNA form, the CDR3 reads TGTGCCAGTAGCCCGGCGGGGATTGAGCAGTACTTC.

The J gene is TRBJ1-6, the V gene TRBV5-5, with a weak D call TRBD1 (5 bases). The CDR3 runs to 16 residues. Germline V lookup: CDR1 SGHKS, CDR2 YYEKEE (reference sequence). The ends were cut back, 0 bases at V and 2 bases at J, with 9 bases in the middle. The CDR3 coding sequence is TGTGCCAGCAGCTTGGGACAGCTGCCCTATAATTCACCCCTCCACTTT. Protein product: CASSLGQLPYNSPLHF.

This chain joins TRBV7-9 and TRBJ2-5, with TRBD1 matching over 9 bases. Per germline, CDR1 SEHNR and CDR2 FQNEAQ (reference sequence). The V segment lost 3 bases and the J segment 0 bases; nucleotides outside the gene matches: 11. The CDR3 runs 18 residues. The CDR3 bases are TGTGCCAGCAGCTTCTCCCGTTGGGGACAGGGATACCAAGAGACCCAGTACTTC. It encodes CASSFSRWGQGYQETQYF. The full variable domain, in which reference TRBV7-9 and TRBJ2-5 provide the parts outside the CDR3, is DTGVSQNPRHKITKRGQNVTFRCDPISEHNRLYWYRQTLGQGPEFLTYFQNEAQLEKSRLLSDRFSAERPKGSFSTLEIQRTEQGDSAMYLCASSFSRWGQGYQETQYFGPGTRLLVL.

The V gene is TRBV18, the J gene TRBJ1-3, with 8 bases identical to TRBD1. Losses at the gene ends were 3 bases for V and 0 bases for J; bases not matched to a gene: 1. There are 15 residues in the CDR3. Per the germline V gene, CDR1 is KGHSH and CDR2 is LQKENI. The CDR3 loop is CASSPGTGSGNTIYF. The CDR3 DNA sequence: TGTGCCAGCTCACCTGGGACAGGCTCTGGAAACACCATATATTTT.

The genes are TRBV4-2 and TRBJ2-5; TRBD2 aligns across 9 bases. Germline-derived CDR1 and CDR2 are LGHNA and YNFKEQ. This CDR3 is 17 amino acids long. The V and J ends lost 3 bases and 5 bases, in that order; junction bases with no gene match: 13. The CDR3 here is CASSHAPVVAGVETQYF. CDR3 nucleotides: TGTGCCAGCAGCCATGCTCCGGTGGTAGCGGGAGTGGAGACCCAGTACTTC.

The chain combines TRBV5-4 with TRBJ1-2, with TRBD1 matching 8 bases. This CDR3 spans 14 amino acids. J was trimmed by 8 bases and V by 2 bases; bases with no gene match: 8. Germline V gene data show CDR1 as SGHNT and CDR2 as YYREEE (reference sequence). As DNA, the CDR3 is TGTGCCAGCAGCTTAGCGGTGACAGGGGCGGGCTACACCTTC. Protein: CASSLAVTGAGYTF.

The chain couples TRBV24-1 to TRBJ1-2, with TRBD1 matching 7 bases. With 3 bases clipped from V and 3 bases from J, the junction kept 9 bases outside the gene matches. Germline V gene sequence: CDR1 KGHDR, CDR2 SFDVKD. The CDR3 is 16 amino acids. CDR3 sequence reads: CATSDSPGTDYYGYTF. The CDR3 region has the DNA TGTGCCACCAGTGATAGCCCCGGGACAGATTACTATGGCTACACCTTC.

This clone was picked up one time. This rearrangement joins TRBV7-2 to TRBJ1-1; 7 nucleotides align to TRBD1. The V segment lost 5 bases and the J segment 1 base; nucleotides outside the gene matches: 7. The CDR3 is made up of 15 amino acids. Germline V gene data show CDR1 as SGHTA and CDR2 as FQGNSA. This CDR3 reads CASSRTGTANTEAFF. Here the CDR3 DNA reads TGTGCCAGCAGCCGTACCGGGACAGCGAACACTGAAGCTTTCTTT.

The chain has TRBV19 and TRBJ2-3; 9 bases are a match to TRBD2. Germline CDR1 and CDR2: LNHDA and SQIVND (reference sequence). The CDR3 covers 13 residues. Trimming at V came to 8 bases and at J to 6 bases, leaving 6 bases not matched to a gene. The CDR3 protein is CASRAGGRDTQYF. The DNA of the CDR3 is TGTGCCAGTCGGGCGGGAGGGCGTGATACGCAGTATTTT.

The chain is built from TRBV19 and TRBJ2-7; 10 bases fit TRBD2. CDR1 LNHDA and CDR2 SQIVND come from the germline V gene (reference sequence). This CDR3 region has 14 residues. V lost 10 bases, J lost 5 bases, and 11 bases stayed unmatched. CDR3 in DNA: TGTGCCACCAGCAAGAGCGGGAGGGTCCACGAGCAGTACTTC. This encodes CATSKSGRVHEQYF.

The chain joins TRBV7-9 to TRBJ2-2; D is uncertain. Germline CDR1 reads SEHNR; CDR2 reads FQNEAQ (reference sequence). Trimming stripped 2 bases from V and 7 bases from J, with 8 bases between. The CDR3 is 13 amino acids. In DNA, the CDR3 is TGTGCCAGCAGCTTACTCTTTAACGGGGAGCTGTTTTTT. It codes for CASSLLFNGELFF. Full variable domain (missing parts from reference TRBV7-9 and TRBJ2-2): DTGVSQNPRHKITKRGQNVTFRCDPISEHNRLYWYRQTLGQGPEFLTYFQNEAQLEKSRLLSDRFSAERPKGSFSTLEIQRTEQGDSAMYLCASSLLFNGELFFGEGSRLTVL.

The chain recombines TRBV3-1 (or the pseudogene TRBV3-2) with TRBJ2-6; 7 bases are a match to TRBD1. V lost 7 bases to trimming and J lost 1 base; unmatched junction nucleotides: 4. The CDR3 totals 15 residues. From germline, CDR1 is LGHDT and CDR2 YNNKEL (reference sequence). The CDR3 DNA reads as TGTGCCAGCACCGACAGGGTTTCTGGGGCCAACGTCCTGACTTTC. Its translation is CASTDRVSGANVLTF.

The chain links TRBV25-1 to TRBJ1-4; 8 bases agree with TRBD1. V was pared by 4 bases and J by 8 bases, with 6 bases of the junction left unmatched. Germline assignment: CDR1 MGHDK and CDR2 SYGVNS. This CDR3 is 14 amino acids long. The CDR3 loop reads CASSGQGAVEKLFF. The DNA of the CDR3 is TGTGCCAGCAGTGGTCAGGGGGCGGTCGAAAAACTGTTTTTT.

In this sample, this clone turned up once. This chain's CDR3 is CASSPGLADYEQYF. CDR3 nucleotide sequence: TGCGCCAGCAGCCCGGGACTAGCGGACTACGAGCAGTACTTC. This rearrangement joins TRBV5-1 to TRBJ2-7; 11 bases agree with TRBD2. The germline V gene encodes CDR1 SGHRS and CDR2 YFSETQ. There are 14 residues in the CDR3. V trimming: 4 bases; J trimming: 3 bases; junction bases outside the gene matches: 3.

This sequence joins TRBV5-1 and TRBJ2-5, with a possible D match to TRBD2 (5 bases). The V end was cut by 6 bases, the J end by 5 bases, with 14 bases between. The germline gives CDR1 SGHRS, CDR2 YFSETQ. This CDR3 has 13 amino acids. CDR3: CASNEGNLETQYF. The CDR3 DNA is TGCGCCAGCAATGAGGGAAACCTGGAGACCCAGTACTTC.